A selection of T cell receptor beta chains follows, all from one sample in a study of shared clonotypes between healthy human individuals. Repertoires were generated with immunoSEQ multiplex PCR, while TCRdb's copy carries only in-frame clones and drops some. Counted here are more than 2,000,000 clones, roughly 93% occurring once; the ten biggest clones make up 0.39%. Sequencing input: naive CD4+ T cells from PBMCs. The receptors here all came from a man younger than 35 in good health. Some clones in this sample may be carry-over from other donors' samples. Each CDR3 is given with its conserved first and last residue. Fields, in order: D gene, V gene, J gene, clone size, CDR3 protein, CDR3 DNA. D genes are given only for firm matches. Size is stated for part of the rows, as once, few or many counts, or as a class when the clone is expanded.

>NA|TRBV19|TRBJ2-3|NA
CASSIWDTQYF
TGTGCCAGTAGTATTTGGGATACGCAGTATTTT
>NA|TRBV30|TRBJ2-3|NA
CAWSVRGWADTQYF
TGTGCCTGGAGTGTAAGAGGGTGGGCAGATACGCAGTATTTT
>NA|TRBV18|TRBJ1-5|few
CASSLVGSNQPQHF
TGTGCCAGCTCCCTTGTAGGAAGCAATCAGCCCCAGCATTTT
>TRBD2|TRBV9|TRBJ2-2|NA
CASSGTGTRYTGELFF
TGTGCCAGCAGCGGTACCGGGACTAGGTACACCGGGGAGCTGTTTTTT
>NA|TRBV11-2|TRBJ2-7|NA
CASSPIRGGEQYF
TGTGCCAGCAGCCCCATCAGGGGAGGAGAGCAGTACTTC
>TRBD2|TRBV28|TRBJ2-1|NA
CASSFRLAGRNEQFF
TGTGCCAGCAGTTTTCGACTAGCGGGTAGAAATGAGCAGTTCTTC
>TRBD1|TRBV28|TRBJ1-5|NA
CASTTPTGGARGSNQPQHF
TGTGCCAGCACTACTCCGACAGGGGGCGCGAGGGGAAGCAATCAGCCCCAGCATTTT
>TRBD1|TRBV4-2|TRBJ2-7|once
CASSHRDRVYEQYF
TGTGCCAGCAGCCACCGGGACAGGGTCTACGAGCAGTACTTC
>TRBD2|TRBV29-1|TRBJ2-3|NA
CSVSGRATDTQYF
TGCAGCGTTTCCGGGAGGGCCACAGATACGCAGTATTTT
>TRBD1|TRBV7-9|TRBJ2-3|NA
CASSKTGASTDTQYF
TGTGCCAGCAGCAAGACAGGGGCCAGCACAGATACGCAGTATTTT
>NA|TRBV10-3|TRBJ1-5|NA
CATFDGRDSNQPQHF
TGTGCCACCTTCGACGGGCGGGATAGCAATCAGCCCCAGCATTTT
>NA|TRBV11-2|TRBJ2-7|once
CASSSDSYEQYF
TGTGCCAGCAGCTCGGACAGTTACGAGCAGTACTTC
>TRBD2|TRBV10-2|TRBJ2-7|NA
CASRGTSSAGGEQYF
TGCGCCAGCAGGGGGACAAGCTCTGCGGGGGGCGAGCAGTACTTC
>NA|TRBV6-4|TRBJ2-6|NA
CASRQTSGANVLTF
TGTGCCAGCAGACAGACCTCTGGGGCCAACGTCCTGACTTTC
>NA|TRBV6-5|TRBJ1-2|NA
CASRLSGTRDYGYTF
TGTGCCAGCCGTCTCTCCGGGACTCGAGACTATGGCTACACCTTC
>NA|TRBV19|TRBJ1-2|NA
CAVRSAWKNGYGYTF
TGTGCCGTAAGGAGTGCGTGGAAAAACGGGTATGGCTACACCTTC
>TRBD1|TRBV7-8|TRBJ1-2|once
CASSLGGQGNYGYTF
TGTGCCAGCAGCTTAGGCGGACAGGGAAACTATGGCTACACCTTC
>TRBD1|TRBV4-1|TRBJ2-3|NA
CASSQALRPGGPYLDTQYF
TGCGCCAGCAGCCAAGCACTAAGACCAGGGGGCCCCTATCTTGATACGCAGTATTTT
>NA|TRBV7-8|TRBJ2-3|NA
CASSPGFLGTQYF
TGTGCCAGCAGCCCTGGGTTTCTGGGTACGCAGTATTTT
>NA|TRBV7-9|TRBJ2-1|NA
CASSSAGATANEQFF
TGTGCCAGCAGCTCCGCAGGGGCTACCGCCAATGAGCAGTTCTTC
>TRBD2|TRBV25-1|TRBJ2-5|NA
CASSDPRGDGETQYF
TGTGCCAGCAGTGACCCCCGGGGGGACGGGGAGACCCAGTACTTC
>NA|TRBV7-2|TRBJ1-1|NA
CASTLFSSSGNTEAFF
TGTGCCAGCACCCTATTCTCGTCCTCGGGGAACACTGAAGCTTTCTTT
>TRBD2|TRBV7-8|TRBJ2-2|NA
CASSLLRGRYTGELFF
TGTGCCAGCAGCTTACTTCGCGGGAGGTACACCGGGGAGCTGTTTTTT
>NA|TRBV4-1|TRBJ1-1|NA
CASSQVPGIVTEAFF
TGCGCCAGCAGCCAAGTGCCAGGTATTGTGACTGAAGCTTTCTTT
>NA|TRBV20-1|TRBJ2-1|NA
CSAGERRGQFF
TGCAGTGCTGGGGAGCGACGGGGGCAGTTCTTC
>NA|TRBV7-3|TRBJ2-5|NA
CASSLGGPGGETQYF
TGTGCCAGCAGCCTCGGCGGGCCAGGCGGGGAGACCCAGTACTTC
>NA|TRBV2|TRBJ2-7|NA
CASSEVPFGGEQYF
TGTGCCAGCAGTGAAGTGCCTTTCGGCGGCGAGCAGTACTTC
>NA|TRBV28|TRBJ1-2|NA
CASSLIRQYGYTF
TGTGCCAGCAGTTTAATTCGACAGTATGGCTACACCTTC
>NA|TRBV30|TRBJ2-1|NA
CAWSKGEGVEQFF
TGTGCCTGGAGTAAAGGGGAAGGGGTTGAGCAGTTCTTC
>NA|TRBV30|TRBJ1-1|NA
CAWDTVGGTEAFF
TGTGCCTGGGATACGGTTGGGGGCACTGAAGCTTTCTTT
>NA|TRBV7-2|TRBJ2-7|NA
CASSAQTTYEQYF
TGTGCCAGCAGCGCCCAGACCACCTACGAGCAGTACTTC
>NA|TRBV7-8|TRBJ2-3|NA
CASSLGAPRTDTQYF
TGTGCCAGCAGCTTAGGGGCGCCGCGCACAGATACGCAGTATTTT
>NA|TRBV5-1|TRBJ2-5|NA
CASSFGWQETQYF
TGCGCCAGCAGCTTCGGGTGGCAAGAGACCCAGTACTTC
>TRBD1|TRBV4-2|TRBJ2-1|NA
CASSRGGQGARNEQFF
TGTGCCAGCTCCCGTGGGGGACAGGGGGCGCGCAATGAGCAGTTCTTC
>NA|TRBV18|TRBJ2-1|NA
CASSPPDNEQFF
TGTGCCAGCTCACCACCGGATAATGAGCAGTTCTTC
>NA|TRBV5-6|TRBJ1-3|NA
CASSARGRNVRSGNTIYF
TGTGCCAGCAGCGCCCGGGGCCGTAACGTCCGCTCTGGAAACACCATATATTTT
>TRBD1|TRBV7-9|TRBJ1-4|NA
CASSPGQGTTNEKLFF
TGTGCCAGCAGCCCGGGACAGGGGACAACTAATGAAAAACTGTTTTTT
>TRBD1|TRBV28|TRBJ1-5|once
CASSLQGQGNQPQHF
TGTGCCAGCAGTTTGCAAGGACAGGGGAATCAGCCCCAGCATTTT
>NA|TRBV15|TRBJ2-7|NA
CATSRDLWGKYEQYF
TGTGCCACCAGCAGAGATCTCTGGGGGAAATACGAGCAGTACTTC
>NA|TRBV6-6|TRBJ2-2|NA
CASSYPGGSGEELFF
TGTGCCAGCAGTTACCCCGGCGGGTCGGGCGAGGAGCTGTTTTTT
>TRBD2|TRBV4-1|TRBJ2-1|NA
CASSQSGIAGEGEQFF
TGCGCCAGCAGCCAGAGCGGGATAGCGGGCGAGGGTGAGCAGTTCTTC
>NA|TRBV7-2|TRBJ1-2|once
CASSHAERLWLGYTF
TGTGCCAGCAGCCACGCAGAAAGATTGTGGCTTGGCTACACCTTC
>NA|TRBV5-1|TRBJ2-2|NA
CASSLARANTGELFF
TGCGCCAGCAGCTTGGCCAGGGCGAACACCGGGGAGCTGTTTTTT
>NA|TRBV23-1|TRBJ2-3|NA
CASSSYRHGTHGTDTQYF
TGCGCCAGCAGCTCCTACCGACACGGGACTCATGGCACAGATACGCAGTATTTT
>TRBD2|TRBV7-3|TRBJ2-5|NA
CASSSGTSGTETQYF
TGTGCCAGCAGCTCCGGGACTAGCGGGACAGAGACCCAGTACTTC
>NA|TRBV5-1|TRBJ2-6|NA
CASSLEGRGANVLTF
TGCGCCAGCAGCTTGGAGGGGCGCGGGGCCAACGTCCTGACTTTC
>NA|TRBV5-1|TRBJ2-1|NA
CASSLEWGYNEQFF
TGCGCCAGCAGCTTGGAGTGGGGATACAATGAGCAGTTCTTC
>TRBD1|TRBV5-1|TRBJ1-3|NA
CASSSQGGNSGNTIYF
TGCGCCAGCAGTTCTCAGGGGGGGAACTCTGGAAACACCATATATTTT
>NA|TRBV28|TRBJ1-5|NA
CASSPPQGGQPQHF
TGTGCCAGCAGTCCCCCACAGGGAGGTCAGCCCCAGCATTTT
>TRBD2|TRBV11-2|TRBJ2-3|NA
CASSSKAGAVTDTQYF
TGTGCCAGCAGTTCTAAAGCGGGGGCAGTCACAGATACGCAGTATTTT
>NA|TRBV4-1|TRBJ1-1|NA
CASSRGHDRSPMNTEAFF
TGCGCCAGCAGCCGGGGTCATGACAGGAGCCCTATGAACACTGAAGCTTTCTTT
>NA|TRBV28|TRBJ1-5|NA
CASSLGGGGYQPQHF
TGTGCCAGCAGTTTAGGAGGGGGGGGGTACCAGCCCCAGCATTTT
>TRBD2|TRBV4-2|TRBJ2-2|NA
CASSQDQAVAGMMTGELFF
TGTGCCAGCAGCCAAGATCAGGCGGTAGCGGGAATGATGACCGGGGAGCTGTTTTTT
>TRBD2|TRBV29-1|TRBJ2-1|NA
CSVGGGPGTSSRGEQFF
TGCAGCGTTGGGGGCGGGCCCGGGACTAGTAGCAGAGGTGAGCAGTTCTTC
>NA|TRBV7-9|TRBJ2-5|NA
CASSPTRGATSETQYF
TGTGCCAGCAGCCCCACCCGGGGAGCGACATCAGAGACCCAGTACTTC
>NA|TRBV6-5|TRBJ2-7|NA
CASSYSGGVVYEQYF
TGTGCCAGCAGTTACTCGGGGGGTGTTGTTTACGAGCAGTACTTC
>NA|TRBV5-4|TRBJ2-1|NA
CASSPKTETYNEQFF
TGTGCCAGCAGTCCCAAGACGGAAACCTACAATGAGCAGTTCTTC
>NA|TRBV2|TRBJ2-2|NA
CASRGLRELFF
TGTGCCAGCAGGGGTTTACGGGAGCTGTTTTTT